Included here is one T cell receptor (beta chain) sequence, with context. What it binds is not known. Survey level was the resolution at which the v3.0 immunoSEQ assay ran. For each individual sample, sequencing targeted roughly 40,000-50,000 T-cell genomes. The protocol was immunoSEQ multiplex PCR, while the TCRdb copy is restricted to in-frame clones and leaves out a portion. The sample records around 25,000 clones, 70% to 90% being singletons. This sample was taken from a study of long-term antiretroviral therapy in people with HIV. General observations from the study: Clones that expanded before ART (that is, prior to treatment) dominated the repertoire at all time points.

The length of the CDR3 is 17 residues. Germline V gene data show CDR1 as SGHVS and CDR2 as FQNEAQ. Unmatched junction bases numbered 14, after V lost 4 bases and J lost 5 bases. The chain couples TRBV7-8 to TRBJ1-5; TRBD1 agrees at 7 bases. The TCR comes from a man under 40 with HIV. The starting material was unsorted PBMCs, obtained more than 4.3 years after starting antiretroviral therapy. CDR3 nucleotide sequence: TGTGCCAGCAGCTCAAACTTGGGACAGCCGGGTCATCAGCCCCAGCATTTT. Translation gives CASSSNLGQPGHQPQHF.